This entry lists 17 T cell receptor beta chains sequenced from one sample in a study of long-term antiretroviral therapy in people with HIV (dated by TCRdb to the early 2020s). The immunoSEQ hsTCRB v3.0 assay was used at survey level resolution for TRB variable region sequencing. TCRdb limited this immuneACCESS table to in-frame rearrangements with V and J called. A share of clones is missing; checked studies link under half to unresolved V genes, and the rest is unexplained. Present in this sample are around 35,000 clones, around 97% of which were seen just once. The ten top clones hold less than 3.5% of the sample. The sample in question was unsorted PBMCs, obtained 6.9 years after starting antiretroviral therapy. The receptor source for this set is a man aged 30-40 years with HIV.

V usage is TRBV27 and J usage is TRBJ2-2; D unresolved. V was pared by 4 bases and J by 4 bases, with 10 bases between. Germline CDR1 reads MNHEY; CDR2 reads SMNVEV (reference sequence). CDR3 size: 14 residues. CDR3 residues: CASSSSRPTGELFF. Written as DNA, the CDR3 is TGTGCCAGCAGTTCGTCTAGGCCCACCGGGGAGCTGTTTTTT.

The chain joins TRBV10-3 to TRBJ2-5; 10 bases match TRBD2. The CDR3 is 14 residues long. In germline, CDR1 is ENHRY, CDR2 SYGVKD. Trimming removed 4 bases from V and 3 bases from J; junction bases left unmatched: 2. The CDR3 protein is CAISGLAGKETQYF. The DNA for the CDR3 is TGTGCCATCAGTGGACTAGCGGGTAAAGAGACCCAGTACTTC.

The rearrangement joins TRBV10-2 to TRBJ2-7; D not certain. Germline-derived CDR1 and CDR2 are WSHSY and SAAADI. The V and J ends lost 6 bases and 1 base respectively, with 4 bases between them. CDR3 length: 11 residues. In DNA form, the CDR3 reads TGCGCCAGCAGAACGTCCTACGAGCAGTACTTC. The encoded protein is CASRTSYEQYF.

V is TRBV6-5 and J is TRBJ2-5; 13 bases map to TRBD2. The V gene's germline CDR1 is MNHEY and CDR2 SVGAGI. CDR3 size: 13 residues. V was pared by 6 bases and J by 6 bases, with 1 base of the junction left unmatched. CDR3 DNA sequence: TGTGCCAGCAGGACTAGCGGGGGGAAGACCCAGTACTTC. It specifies CASRTSGGKTQYF.

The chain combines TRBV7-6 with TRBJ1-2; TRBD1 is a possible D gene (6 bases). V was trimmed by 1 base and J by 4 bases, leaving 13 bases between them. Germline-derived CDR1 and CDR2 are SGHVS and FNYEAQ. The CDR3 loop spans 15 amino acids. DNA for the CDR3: TGTGCCAGCAGCTTAGGGCCGAAGGGGGGCTATGGCTACACCTTC. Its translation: CASSLGPKGGYGYTF.

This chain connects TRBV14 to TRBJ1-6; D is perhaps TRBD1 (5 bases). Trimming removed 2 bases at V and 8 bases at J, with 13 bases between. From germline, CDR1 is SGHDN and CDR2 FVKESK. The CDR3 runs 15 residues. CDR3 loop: CASSQSRGGYSPLHF. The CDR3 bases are TGTGCCAGCAGCCAATCGAGGGGAGGCTATTCACCCCTCCACTTT. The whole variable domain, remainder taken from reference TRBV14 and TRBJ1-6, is EAGVTQFPSHSVIEKGQTVTLRCDPISGHDNLYWYRRVMGKEIKFLLHFVKESKQDESGMPNNRFLAERTGGTYSTLKVQPAELEDSGVYFCASSQSRGGYSPLHFGNGTRLTVT.

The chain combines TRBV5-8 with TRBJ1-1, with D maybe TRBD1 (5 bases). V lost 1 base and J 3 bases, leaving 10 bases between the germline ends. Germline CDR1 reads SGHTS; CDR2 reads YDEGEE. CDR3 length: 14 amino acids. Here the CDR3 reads CASSLFVGDTEAFF. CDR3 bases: TGTGCCAGCAGCTTGTTCGTGGGGGACACTGAAGCTTTCTTT.

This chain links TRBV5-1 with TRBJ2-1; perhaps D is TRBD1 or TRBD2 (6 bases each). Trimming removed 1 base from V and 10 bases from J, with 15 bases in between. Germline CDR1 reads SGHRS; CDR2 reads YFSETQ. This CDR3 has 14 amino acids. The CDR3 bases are TGCGCCAGCAGCTTGACGTGGGGGGCAGGGGAGCAGTTCTTC. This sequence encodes CASSLTWGAGEQFF. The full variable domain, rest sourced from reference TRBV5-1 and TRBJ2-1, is KAGVTQTPRYLIKTRGQQVTLSCSPISGHRSVSWYQQTPGQGLQFLFEYFSETQRNKGNFPGRFSGRQFSNSRSEMNVSTLELGDSALYLCASSLTWGAGEQFFGPGTRLTVL.

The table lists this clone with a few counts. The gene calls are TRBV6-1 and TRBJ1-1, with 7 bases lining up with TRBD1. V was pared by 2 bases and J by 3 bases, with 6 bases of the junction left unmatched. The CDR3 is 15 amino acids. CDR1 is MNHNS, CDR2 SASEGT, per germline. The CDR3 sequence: CASSETGTGDTEAFF. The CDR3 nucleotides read TGTGCCAGCAGTGAAACAGGAACAGGGGACACTGAAGCTTTCTTT.

This chain's CDR3 is CSATTGVKDTQYF. DNA of the CDR3: TGCAGCGCCACGACAGGGGTCAAAGATACGCAGTATTTT. The chain combines TRBV29-1 with TRBJ2-3; TRBD1 matches 8 bases. After removal of 7 bases from V and 5 bases from J, the junction contained 8 bases not matched to a gene. The CDR3 is 13 residues long. Germline V gene sequence: CDR1 SQVTM, CDR2 ANQGSEA.

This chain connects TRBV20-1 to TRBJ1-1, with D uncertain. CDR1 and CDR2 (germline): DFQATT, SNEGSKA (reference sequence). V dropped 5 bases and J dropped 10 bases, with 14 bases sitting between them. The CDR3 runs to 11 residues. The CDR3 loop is CSAPNPPAAFF. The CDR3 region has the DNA TGCAGTGCTCCTAACCCCCCAGCAGCTTTCTTT.

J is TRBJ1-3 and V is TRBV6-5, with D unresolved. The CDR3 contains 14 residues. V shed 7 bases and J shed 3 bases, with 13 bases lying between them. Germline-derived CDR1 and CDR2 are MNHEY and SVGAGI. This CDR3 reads CASTPGRGGNTIYF. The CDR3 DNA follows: TGTGCCAGCACACCCGGGAGAGGTGGAAACACCATATATTTT.

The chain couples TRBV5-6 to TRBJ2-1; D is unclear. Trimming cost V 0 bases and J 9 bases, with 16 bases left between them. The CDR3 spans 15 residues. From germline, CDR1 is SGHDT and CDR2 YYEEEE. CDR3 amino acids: CASSLGVPVGSEQFF. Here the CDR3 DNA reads TGTGCCAGCAGCTTGGGAGTACCCGTGGGTAGTGAGCAGTTCTTC.

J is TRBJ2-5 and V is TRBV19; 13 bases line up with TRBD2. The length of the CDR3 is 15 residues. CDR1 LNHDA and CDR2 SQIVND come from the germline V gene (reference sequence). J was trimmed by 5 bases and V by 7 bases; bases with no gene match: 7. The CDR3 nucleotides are TGTGCCAGTAAAACTAGCGGGAGGGCCAAGGAGACCCAGTACTTC. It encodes CASKTSGRAKETQYF.

Written as DNA, the CDR3 is TGTGCCAGCAGTGCTAGACAGGGGACCGGATATGGCTACACCTTC. Residues: CASSARQGTGYGYTF. The J gene is TRBJ1-2, the V gene TRBV6-1, with TRBD1 identical over 8 bases. The V gene end was trimmed by 4 bases and the J gene end by 5 bases; junction bases not matched to a gene: 9. CDR1 and CDR2 (germline): MNHNS, SASEGT. This CDR3 contains 15 residues.

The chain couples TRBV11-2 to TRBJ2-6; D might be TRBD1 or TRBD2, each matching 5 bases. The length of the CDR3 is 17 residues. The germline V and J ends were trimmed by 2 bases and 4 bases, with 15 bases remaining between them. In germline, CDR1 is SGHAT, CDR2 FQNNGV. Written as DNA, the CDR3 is TGTGCCAGCAGCTTACGGGGACCCACATCGGGGGCCAACGTCCTGACTTTC. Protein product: CASSLRGPTSGANVLTF.

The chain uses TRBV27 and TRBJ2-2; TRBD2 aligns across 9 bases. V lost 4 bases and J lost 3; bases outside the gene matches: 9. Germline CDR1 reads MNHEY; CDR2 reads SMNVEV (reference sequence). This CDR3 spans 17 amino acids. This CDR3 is CASSSTKGLAYTGELFF. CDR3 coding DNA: TGTGCCAGCAGTTCAACCAAGGGACTAGCATACACCGGGGAGCTGTTTTTT.